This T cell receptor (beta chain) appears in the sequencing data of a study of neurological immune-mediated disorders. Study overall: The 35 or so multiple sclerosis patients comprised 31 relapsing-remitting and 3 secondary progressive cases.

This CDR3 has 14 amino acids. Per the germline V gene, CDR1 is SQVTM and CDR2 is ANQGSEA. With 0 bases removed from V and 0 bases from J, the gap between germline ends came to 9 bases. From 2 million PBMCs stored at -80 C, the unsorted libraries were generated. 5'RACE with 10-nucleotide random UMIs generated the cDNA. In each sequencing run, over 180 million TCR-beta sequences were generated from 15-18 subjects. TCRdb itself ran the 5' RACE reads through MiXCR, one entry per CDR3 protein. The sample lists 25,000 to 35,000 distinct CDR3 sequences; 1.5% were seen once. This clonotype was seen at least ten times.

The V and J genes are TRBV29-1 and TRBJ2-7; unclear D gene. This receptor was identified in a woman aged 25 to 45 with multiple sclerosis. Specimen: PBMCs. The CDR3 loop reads CSVEDHRNSYEQYF. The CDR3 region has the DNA TGCAGCGTTGAAGATCACCGGAACTCCTACGAGCAGTACTTC.